This section outlines one T cell receptor (beta chain) sequence together with its context. This specimen comes from a study of blood T cell repertoires in COVID-19. Across the whole study: The study drew acute and convalescent COVID-19 samples from the United States, Italy and Spain. T cells, B-cell-depleted T cells, or PBMCs provided the cDNA or gDNA that served as material.

The repertoire was sequenced with immunoSEQ multiplex PCR; TCRdb's copy has only in-frame clones and lacks some. Among 270,000 or so clones listed, over 75% were seen once. This CDR3 has 17 amino acids. Germline V gives CDR1 LNHDA, CDR2 SQIVND (reference sequence). V was pared by 4 bases and J by 0 bases, with 17 bases between. This chain uses TRBV19 with TRBJ2-3; weak D call: TRBD1 (5 bases). This sequence originates from a human donor in a cohort sampled during active COVID-19. Sequencing was done on a sample of peripheral blood. This CDR3 reads CASSTFKTETSTDTQYF. DNA of the CDR3: TGTGCCAGTAGTACCTTCAAGACAGAGACTAGCACAGATACGCAGTATTTT.